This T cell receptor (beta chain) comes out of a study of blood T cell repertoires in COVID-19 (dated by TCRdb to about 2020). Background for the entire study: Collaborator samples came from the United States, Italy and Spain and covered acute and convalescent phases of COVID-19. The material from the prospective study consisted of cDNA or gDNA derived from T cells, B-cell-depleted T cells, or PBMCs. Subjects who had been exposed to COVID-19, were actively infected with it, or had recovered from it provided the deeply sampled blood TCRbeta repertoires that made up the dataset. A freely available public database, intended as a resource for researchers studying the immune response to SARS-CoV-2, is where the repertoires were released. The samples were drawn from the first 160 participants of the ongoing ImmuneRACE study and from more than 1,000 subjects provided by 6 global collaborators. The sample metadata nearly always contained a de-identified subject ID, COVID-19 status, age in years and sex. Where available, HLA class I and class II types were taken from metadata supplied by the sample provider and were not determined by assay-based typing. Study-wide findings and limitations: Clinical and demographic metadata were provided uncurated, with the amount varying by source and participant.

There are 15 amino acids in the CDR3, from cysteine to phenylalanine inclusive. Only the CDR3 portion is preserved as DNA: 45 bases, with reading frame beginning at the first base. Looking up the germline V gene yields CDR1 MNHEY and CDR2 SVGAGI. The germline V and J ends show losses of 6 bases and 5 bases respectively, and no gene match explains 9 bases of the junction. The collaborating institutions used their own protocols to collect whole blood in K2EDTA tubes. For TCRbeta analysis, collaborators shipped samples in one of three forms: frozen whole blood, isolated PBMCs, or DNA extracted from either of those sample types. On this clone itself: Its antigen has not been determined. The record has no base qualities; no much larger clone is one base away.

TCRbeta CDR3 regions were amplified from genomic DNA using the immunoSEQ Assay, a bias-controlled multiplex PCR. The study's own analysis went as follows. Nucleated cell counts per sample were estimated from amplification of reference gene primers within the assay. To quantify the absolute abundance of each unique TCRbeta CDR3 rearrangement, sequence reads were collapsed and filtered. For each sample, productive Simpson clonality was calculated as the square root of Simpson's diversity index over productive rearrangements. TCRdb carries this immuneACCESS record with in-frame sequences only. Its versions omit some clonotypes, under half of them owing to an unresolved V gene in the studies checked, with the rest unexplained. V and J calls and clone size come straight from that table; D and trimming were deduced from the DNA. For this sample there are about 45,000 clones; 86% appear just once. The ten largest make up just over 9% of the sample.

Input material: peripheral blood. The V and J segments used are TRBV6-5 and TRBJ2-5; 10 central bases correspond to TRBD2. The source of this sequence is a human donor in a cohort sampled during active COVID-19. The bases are TGTGCCAGCAGAAGTAGCGGGGGGCCGCGGGAGACCCAGTACTTC. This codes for CASRSSGGPRETQYF.